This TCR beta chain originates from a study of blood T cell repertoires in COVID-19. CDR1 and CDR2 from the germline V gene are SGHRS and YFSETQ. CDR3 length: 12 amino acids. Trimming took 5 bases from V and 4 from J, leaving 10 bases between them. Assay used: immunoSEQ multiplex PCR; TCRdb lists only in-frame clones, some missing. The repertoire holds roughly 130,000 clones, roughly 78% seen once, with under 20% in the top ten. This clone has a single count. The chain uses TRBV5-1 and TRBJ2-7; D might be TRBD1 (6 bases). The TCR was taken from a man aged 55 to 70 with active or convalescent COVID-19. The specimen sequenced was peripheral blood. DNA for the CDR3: TGCGCCAGCAGTTCAACAGGGTACGAGCAGTACTTC. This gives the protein CASSSTGYEQYF.